This T cell receptor (beta chain) stems from a study of spatial heterogeneity in lung cancer. On the study more broadly: Detected sequences consistently included more beta-chain ones than alpha-chain ones. Regarding the study as a whole: Expanded tumor TCRs that were ubiquitous appeared in blood more at resection than follow-up.

Time point meaning: blood at routine non-recurrence follow-up after resection. Sequencing covered unsorted whole RNA taken from tumor, nontumor lung or frozen PBMC. TCRdb re-analysed the 5' RACE reads in MiXCR, keeping a single row per CDR3 protein. This table holds some 120,000 distinct CDR3 sequences, over 9% found once. CDR3 size: 15 residues. V dropped 6 bases and J dropped 2; count of bases not matched to a gene: 8. Worth noting for this clonotype: Antigen unknown.

This receptor was taken from a male donor with early-stage non-small cell lung cancer. The rearrangement joins TRBV12-3 or TRBV12-4 to TRBJ2-5, with 8 bases aligning to TRBD1. Sequenced here: PBMCs, sampled at follow-up. The CDR3 loop reads CASSLGTGKQETQYF. In nucleotides, the CDR3 is TGTGCCAGCAGCCTAGGGACAGGAAAACAAGAGACCCAGTACTTC.